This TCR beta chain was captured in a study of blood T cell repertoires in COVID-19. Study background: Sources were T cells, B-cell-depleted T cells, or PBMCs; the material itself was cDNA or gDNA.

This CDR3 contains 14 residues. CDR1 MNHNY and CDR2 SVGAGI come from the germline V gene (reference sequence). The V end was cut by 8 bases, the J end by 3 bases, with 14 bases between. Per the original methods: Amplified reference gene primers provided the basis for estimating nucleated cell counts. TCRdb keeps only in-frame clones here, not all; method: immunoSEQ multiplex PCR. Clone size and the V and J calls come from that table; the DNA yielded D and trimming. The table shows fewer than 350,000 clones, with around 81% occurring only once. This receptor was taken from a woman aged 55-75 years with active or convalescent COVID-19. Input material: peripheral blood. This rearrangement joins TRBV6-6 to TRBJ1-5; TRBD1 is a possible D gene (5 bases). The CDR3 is CASGPTGPNQPQHF. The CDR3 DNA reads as TGTGCCAGCGGGCCTACAGGACCCAATCAGCCCCAGCATTTT.